A selection of T cell receptor beta chains follows, all from one sample in a study of T cell responses to AZD1222 COVID-19 vaccine. Libraries were prepared by immunoSEQ multiplex PCR; TCRdb keeps only in-frame clonotypes and omits some of them. The sample includes just under 150,000 clones, 86% of them seen just once. This sample comprised peripheral blood, obtained 28 days after the second AZD1222 dose. All receptors come from an adult who received the AZD1222 COVID-19 vaccine. Both conserved end residues are part of each CDR3. The D gene is left open where the match is weak. The size field is filled for only some rows; it gives once, few, many or a size class.

D: .; size: .; J: TRBJ2-7; V: TRBV27; DNA: TGTGCCAGCAGTGGGTTTGTAGGGAATGAGGAAATATTC; CDR3: CASSGFVGNEEIF
D: TRBD2; size: .; J: TRBJ2-1; V: TRBV19; DNA: TGTGCCAGTAGTATATCGACTAGCGGGTCTAAAGGGCCCCCCCATGAGCAGTTCTTC; CDR3: CASSISTSGSKGPPHEQFF
D: TRBD1; size: .; J: TRBJ2-7; V: TRBV7-2; DNA: TGTGCCAGCAGCTTAGAAGGGGGCTGGTACGAGCAGTACTTC; CDR3: CASSLEGGWYEQYF
D: .; size: .; J: TRBJ2-1; V: TRBV11-3; DNA: TGTGCCAGCAGGCCCTCACAGGGCTACAATGAGCAGTTCTTC; CDR3: CASRPSQGYNEQFF
D: .; size: .; J: TRBJ2-3; V: TRBV4-1; DNA: TGCGCCAGCAGCCAAGTCGGTAGCACAGATACGCAGTATTTT; CDR3: CASSQVGSTDTQYF
D: .; size: .; J: TRBJ1-5; V: TRBV12-3/TRBV12-4; DNA: TGTGCCAGCAGTTTAGAACATCAGCCCCAGCATTTT; CDR3: CASSLEHQPQHF
D: TRBD1; size: .; J: TRBJ1-3; V: TRBV11-2; DNA: TGTGCCAGCAGCCGCCGGGACAGGGCTCTAGGCGGAAACACCATATATTTT; CDR3: CASSRRDRALGGNTIYF
D: .; size: once; J: TRBJ1-3; V: TRBV2; DNA: TGTGCCAGCAGTGAATGGAGCTCTGGAAACACCATATATTTT; CDR3: CASSEWSSGNTIYF
D: .; size: .; J: TRBJ1-6; V: TRBV19; DNA: TGTGCCAGTAGTATATGGTCCGATTCACCCCTCCACTTT; CDR3: CASSIWSDSPLHF
D: .; size: few; J: TRBJ1-5; V: TRBV6-6; DNA: TGTGCCAGCAGTCATCAGCCCCAGCATTTT; CDR3: CASSHQPQHF
D: TRBD1; size: .; J: TRBJ2-1; V: TRBV13; DNA: TGTGCCAGCAGCTTAAAAGGGGGCGGGAATGAGCAGTTCTTC; CDR3: CASSLKGGGNEQFF
D: .; size: once; J: TRBJ1-2; V: TRBV9; DNA: TGTGCCAGCAGCCCGCGTGGCGTCGAAGGAGGCTATGGCTACACCTTC; CDR3: CASSPRGVEGGYGYTF
D: TRBD2; size: .; J: TRBJ2-1; V: TRBV6-5; DNA: TGTGCCAGCAGTTACCCTACTAGCGGAGGGCGGGATGAGCAGTTCTTC; CDR3: CASSYPTSGGRDEQFF
D: .; size: .; J: TRBJ1-2; V: TRBV30; DNA: TGTGCCTGGAGTGTCCCGACAGTCAACTATGGCTACACCTTC; CDR3: CAWSVPTVNYGYTF
D: .; size: .; J: TRBJ1-2; V: TRBV2; DNA: TGTGCCAGCAGTGGGGGGGTGCGAGGCTACACCTTC; CDR3: CASSGGVRGYTF
D: TRBD1; size: .; J: TRBJ1-1; V: TRBV15; DNA: TGTGCCACCAGCAGAGGTCTCTCCAAACAGGGGGCCTTGAGCACTGAAGCTTTCTTT; CDR3: CATSRGLSKQGALSTEAFF
D: .; size: .; J: TRBJ2-1; V: TRBV5-4; DNA: TGTGCCAGCAGCTTGGAACAGGTGGTCATCGATGAGCAGTTCTTC; CDR3: CASSLEQVVIDEQFF
D: TRBD2; size: .; J: TRBJ2-3; V: TRBV29-1; DNA: TGCAGCGTGGAGCCTAGCGGGGGCCCAGATACGCAGTATTTT; CDR3: CSVEPSGGPDTQYF
D: .; size: few; J: TRBJ1-5; V: TRBV5-6; DNA: TGTGCCAGCAGCGTGGGGGTTAGGCAGCCCCAGCATTTT; CDR3: CASSVGVRQPQHF
D: .; size: .; J: TRBJ1-5; V: TRBV13; DNA: TGTGCCAGCAGCCTCGGACAGTCCAATCAGCCCCAGCATTTT; CDR3: CASSLGQSNQPQHF
D: .; size: .; J: TRBJ2-3; V: TRBV2; DNA: TGTGCCAGCAGTGAAGCGGCTAGCACAGATACGCAGTATTTT; CDR3: CASSEAASTDTQYF
D: .; size: .; J: TRBJ1-5; V: TRBV7-2; DNA: TGTGCCAGCAGCTTATCAAACACCCCTAGGGGCAGCAATCAGCCCCAGCATTTT; CDR3: CASSLSNTPRGSNQPQHF
D: .; size: .; J: TRBJ1-6; V: TRBV27; DNA: TGTGCCAGCAGTTCTTGGGGCGATTCACCCCTCCACTTT; CDR3: CASSSWGDSPLHF
D: TRBD1; size: .; J: TRBJ2-4; V: TRBV18; DNA: TGTGCCAGCTCCCCCGGGGGACAGGGAAAAAACATTCAGTACTTC; CDR3: CASSPGGQGKNIQYF
D: TRBD1; size: .; J: TRBJ2-3; V: TRBV27; DNA: TGTGCCAGCAGAGTTTTTGGGCAGGGGGCTTTTAGAAATACGCAGTATTTT; CDR3: CASRVFGQGAFRNTQYF
D: .; size: .; J: TRBJ2-7; V: TRBV5-1; DNA: TGCGCCAGCGGCCTGGGACAACACCCCTACGAGCAGTACTTC; CDR3: CASGLGQHPYEQYF
D: .; size: .; J: TRBJ1-6; V: TRBV5-6; DNA: TGTGCCAGCAGCTTGGGGGGATCGGGCTCCTATAATTCACCCCTCCACTTT; CDR3: CASSLGGSGSYNSPLHF
D: TRBD1; size: .; J: TRBJ1-2; V: TRBV2; DNA: TGTGCCAGCAGTGGGGACAGGGGCATTTATGGCTACACCTTC; CDR3: CASSGDRGIYGYTF
D: TRBD1; size: few; J: TRBJ1-3; V: TRBV29-1; DNA: TGCAGCGTTGAAGTAGGGACAGGGGGCGGAAACACCATATATTTT; CDR3: CSVEVGTGGGNTIYF
D: .; size: .; J: TRBJ2-3; V: TRBV4-2; DNA: TGTGCCAGCAGCCCGGCCAATCCAGATACGCAGTATTTT; CDR3: CASSPANPDTQYF
D: .; size: once; J: TRBJ2-7; V: TRBV10-3; DNA: TGTGCCATCAGCCCGGACGGGAGCTCCTACGAGCAGTACTTC; CDR3: CAISPDGSSYEQYF
D: .; size: .; J: TRBJ2-7; V: TRBV12-5; DNA: TGTGCTAGTGGTGTTTCGGCTAGCAGCTACGAGCAGTACTTC; CDR3: CASGVSASSYEQYF
D: TRBD1; size: .; J: TRBJ1-3; V: TRBV28; DNA: TGTGCCAGCAGTTCGGGACAGCCCCCTTACACCATATATTTT; CDR3: CASSSGQPPYTIYF
D: .; size: .; J: TRBJ1-1; V: TRBV12-3/TRBV12-4; DNA: TGTGCCAGCAGTTTAGCTCCAGGCGCTGAAGCTTTCTTT; CDR3: CASSLAPGAEAFF
D: .; size: once; J: TRBJ1-1; V: TRBV5-1; DNA: TGCGCCAGCAGCTCACAGGGACGAGGGAACACTGAAGCTTTCTTT; CDR3: CASSSQGRGNTEAFF
D: .; size: .; J: TRBJ1-4; V: TRBV11-2; DNA: TGTGCCAGCAGTTCTTTGACCCTCGTCGGCGAAAAACTGTTTTTT; CDR3: CASSSLTLVGEKLFF
D: .; size: .; J: TRBJ1-4; V: TRBV29-1; DNA: TGCAGCTTTCAGACAGGAGTTAATGAAAAACTGTTTTTT; CDR3: CSFQTGVNEKLFF
D: .; size: .; J: TRBJ2-3; V: TRBV6-5; DNA: TGTGCCAGCAGTTACCTCCTGTCCTCAGATACGCAGTATTTT; CDR3: CASSYLLSSDTQYF
D: .; size: .; J: TRBJ2-5; V: TRBV7-9; DNA: TGTGCCAGCAGCCCTGGGGGTACTGCGAGTTTAAAGACCCAGTACTTC; CDR3: CASSPGGTASLKTQYF
D: TRBD2; size: .; J: TRBJ2-5; V: TRBV7-2; DNA: TGTGCCACGGGGGGTAGCGGGGGAGAGACCCAGTACTTC; CDR3: CATGGSGGETQYF
D: .; size: few; J: TRBJ1-5; V: TRBV6-5; DNA: TGTGCCAGCACCAGACAGGTTGCGCAGCCCCAGCATTTT; CDR3: CASTRQVAQPQHF
D: .; size: .; J: TRBJ1-2; V: TRBV4-1; DNA: TGCGCCAGCAGCCAAGATCACAGGGCAGCTAACTATGGCTACACCTTC; CDR3: CASSQDHRAANYGYTF
D: TRBD1; size: .; J: TRBJ1-3; V: TRBV5-1; DNA: TGCGCCAGCAGCTTCGACAGGGGGCAAGGAAACACCATATATTTT; CDR3: CASSFDRGQGNTIYF
D: .; size: .; J: TRBJ2-2; V: TRBV7-9; DNA: TGTGCCAGCAGCTTAGGAGGTCGGGGGGAGCTGTTTTTT; CDR3: CASSLGGRGELFF
D: .; size: .; J: TRBJ2-3; V: TRBV10-3; DNA: TGTGCCATCAGGGCCACGGAGACAGATACGCAGTATTTT; CDR3: CAIRATETDTQYF
D: .; size: few; J: TRBJ1-2; V: TRBV10-3; DNA: TGTGCCATCACCGGGCGAGAAGACACACTCTATGGCTACACCTTC; CDR3: CAITGREDTLYGYTF
D: .; size: .; J: TRBJ2-3; V: TRBV5-1; DNA: TGCGCCAGCAGCTCCAGGCCAGATACGCAGTATTTT; CDR3: CASSSRPDTQYF
D: .; size: .; J: TRBJ2-1; V: TRBV4-1; DNA: TGCGCCAGCAGCCAAGATCAGTATGCAGGAACAGGCAATGAGCAGTTCTTC; CDR3: CASSQDQYAGTGNEQFF
D: TRBD2; size: .; J: TRBJ2-7; V: TRBV5-1; DNA: TGCGCCAGCAGCTTAGTTTCGAGCGGGAGGAAAGAGGAGCAGTACTTC; CDR3: CASSLVSSGRKEEQYF
D: .; size: .; J: TRBJ1-4; V: TRBV5-1; DNA: TGCGCCAGCAGCTTGGACAATAATGAAAAACTGTTTTTT; CDR3: CASSLDNNEKLFF
D: .; size: .; J: TRBJ2-1; V: TRBV5-1; DNA: TGCGCCAGCAGCGGACACCCCGGGACGAACAATGAGCAGTTCTTC; CDR3: CASSGHPGTNNEQFF
D: .; size: .; J: TRBJ1-3; V: TRBV25-1; DNA: TGTGCCAGCAGCCAGGGTATTGGGGGAAACACCATATATTTT; CDR3: CASSQGIGGNTIYF
D: .; size: .; J: TRBJ1-2; V: TRBV4-1; DNA: TGCGCCAGCAGCCAGGGAAGTGTCAACTATGGCTACACCTTC; CDR3: CASSQGSVNYGYTF
D: .; size: few; J: TRBJ1-5; V: TRBV30; DNA: TGTGCCTGGGACACCGGCCCCAATCAGCCCCAGCATTTT; CDR3: CAWDTGPNQPQHF